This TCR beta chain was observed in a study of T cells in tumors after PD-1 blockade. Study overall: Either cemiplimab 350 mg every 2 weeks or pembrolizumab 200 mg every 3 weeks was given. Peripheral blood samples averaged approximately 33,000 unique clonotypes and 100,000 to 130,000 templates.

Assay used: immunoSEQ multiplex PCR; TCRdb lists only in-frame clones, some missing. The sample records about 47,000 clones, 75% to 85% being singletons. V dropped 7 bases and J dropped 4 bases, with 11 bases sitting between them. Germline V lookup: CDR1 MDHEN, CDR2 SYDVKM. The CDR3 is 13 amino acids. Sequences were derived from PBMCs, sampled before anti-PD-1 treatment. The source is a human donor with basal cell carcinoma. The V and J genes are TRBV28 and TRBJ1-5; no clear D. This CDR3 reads CASISAGNQPQHF. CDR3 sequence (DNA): TGTGCCAGCATTTCGGCGGGGAATCAGCCCCAGCATTTT. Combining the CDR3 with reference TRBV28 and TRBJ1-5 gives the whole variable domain DVKVTQSSRYLVKRTGEKVFLECVQDMDHENMFWYRQDPGLGLRLIYFSYDVKMKEKGDIPEGYSVSREKKERFSLILESASTNQTSMYLCASISAGNQPQHFGDGTRLSIL.